This entry lists 9 T cell receptor beta chains sequenced from one sample in a study of PD-1 and CTLA-4 blockade in melanoma. This table comes from immunoSEQ multiplex PCR, and its TCRdb copy is limited to in-frame clones, with some not included. The sample consists of 31,000 or so clones, approximately 90% of them appearing once. Sequenced material: CD8+ T cells from peripheral blood, taken from a patient given anti-PD-1 treatment. These TCRs come from a human donor with melanoma.

The V gene is TRBV7-9, the J gene TRBJ1-2, with TRBD1 matching over 7 bases. The CDR3 length is 18 residues. V was pared by 4 bases and J by 0 bases, with 14 bases of the junction left unmatched. Germline V gives CDR1 SEHNR, CDR2 FQNEAQ (reference sequence). The CDR3 DNA reads TGTGCCAGCAGCTCCGTCTCTGACAGGGAACTTTCTAACTATGGCTACACCTTC. It specifies CASSSVSDRELSNYGYTF.

V usage is TRBV27 and J usage is TRBJ1-5, with D possibly being TRBD1 (6 bases). Trimming stripped 3 bases from V and 5 bases from J, with 8 bases between. The CDR3 is 13 amino acids. Germline V gives CDR1 MNHEY, CDR2 SMNVEV (reference sequence). The CDR3 bases are TGTGCCAGCAGTTTGGACAGCTATCAGCCCCAGCATTTT. Translation gives CASSLDSYQPQHF.

The count of this clone is one. The chain couples TRBV5-4 to TRBJ1-2, with a weak D call TRBD1 (5 bases). The CDR3 consists of 17 residues. V lost 0 bases to trimming and J lost 3 bases, with 18 bases between them. From germline, CDR1 is SGHNT and CDR2 YYREEE (reference sequence). CDR3 region: CASSLAGDPQVYYGYTF. DNA for the CDR3: TGTGCCAGCAGCTTGGCCGGGGACCCTCAAGTTTACTATGGCTACACCTTC.

The chain joins TRBV6-6 to TRBJ1-1; 8 bases fit TRBD1. V lost 5 bases to trimming and J lost 5 bases; unmatched junction nucleotides: 10. CDR3 length: 15 residues. Looked up from germline, CDR1 is MNHNY and CDR2 is SVGAGI (reference sequence). CDR3 DNA sequence: TGTGCCAGCAGTCGATCAGGGGGCGCAGGGACTGAAGCTTTCTTT. Translated, it gives CASSRSGGAGTEAFF.

This chain uses TRBV28 with TRBJ1-4; the D is unclear. Germline V gene lookup returns CDR1 MDHEN and CDR2 SYDVKM. Trimming pared 3 bases from V and 3 bases from J, leaving 5 bases between. The CDR3 is 13 amino acids. CDR3: CASSFPPNEKLFF. CDR3 in DNA: TGTGCCAGCAGTTTTCCTCCTAATGAAAAACTGTTTTTT.

This clone was counted a single time. J is TRBJ2-5 and V is TRBV28; D is ambiguous. Germline values: CDR1 MDHEN, CDR2 SYDVKM. The CDR3 is 12 residues long. Trimming removed 4 bases at V and 5 bases at J, with 8 bases between. The CDR3 here is CASSWGRETQYF. CDR3 nucleotide sequence: TGTGCCAGCAGTTGGGGAAGGGAGACCCAGTACTTC.

The gene calls are TRBV9 and TRBJ1-4, with D uncertain. This CDR3 contains 14 residues. Germline values: CDR1 SGDLS, CDR2 YYNGEE. V was clipped by 0 bases and J by 7 bases, with 10 bases between them. CDR3 sequence reads: CASSVGGGSEKLFF. CDR3 coding DNA: TGTGCCAGCAGCGTAGGTGGAGGTAGTGAAAAACTGTTTTTT.

The rearrangement uses TRBV28 and TRBJ2-7; tentative D call: TRBD1 (5 bases). The CDR3 is 12 residues long. Germline-derived CDR1 and CDR2 are MDHEN and SYDVKM. V lost 5 bases and J lost 7, with 12 bases in between. The CDR3 nucleotides read TGTGCCAGCAGTAGGGGCGGATGGGAGCAGTACTTC. This translates into CASSRGGWEQYF.

The chain links TRBV9 to TRBJ1-5, with 7 bases fitting TRBD1. Germline V gene lookup returns CDR1 SGDLS and CDR2 YYNGEE. The trim removed 6 bases at V and 3 bases at J, leaving 9 bases unmatched. This CDR3 spans 15 amino acids. CDR3 region: CASTPQGENNQPQHF. Here the CDR3 DNA reads TGTGCCAGCACCCCGCAGGGGGAAAACAATCAGCCCCAGCATTTT.